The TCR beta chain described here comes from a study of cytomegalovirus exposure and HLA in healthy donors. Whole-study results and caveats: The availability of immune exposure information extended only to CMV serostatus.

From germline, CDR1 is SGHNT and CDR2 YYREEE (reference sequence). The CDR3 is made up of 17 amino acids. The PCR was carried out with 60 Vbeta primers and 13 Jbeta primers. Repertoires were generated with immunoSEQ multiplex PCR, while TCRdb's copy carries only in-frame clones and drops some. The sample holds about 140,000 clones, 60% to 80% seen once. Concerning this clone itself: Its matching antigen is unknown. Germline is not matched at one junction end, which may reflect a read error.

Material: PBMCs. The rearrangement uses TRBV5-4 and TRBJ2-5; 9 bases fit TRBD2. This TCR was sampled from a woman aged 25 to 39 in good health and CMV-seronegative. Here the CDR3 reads CASGLGMAGGPLETQYF. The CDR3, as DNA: TGTGCCAGCGGCTTGGGTATGGCGGGGGGGCCGTTGGAGACCCAGTACTTC.